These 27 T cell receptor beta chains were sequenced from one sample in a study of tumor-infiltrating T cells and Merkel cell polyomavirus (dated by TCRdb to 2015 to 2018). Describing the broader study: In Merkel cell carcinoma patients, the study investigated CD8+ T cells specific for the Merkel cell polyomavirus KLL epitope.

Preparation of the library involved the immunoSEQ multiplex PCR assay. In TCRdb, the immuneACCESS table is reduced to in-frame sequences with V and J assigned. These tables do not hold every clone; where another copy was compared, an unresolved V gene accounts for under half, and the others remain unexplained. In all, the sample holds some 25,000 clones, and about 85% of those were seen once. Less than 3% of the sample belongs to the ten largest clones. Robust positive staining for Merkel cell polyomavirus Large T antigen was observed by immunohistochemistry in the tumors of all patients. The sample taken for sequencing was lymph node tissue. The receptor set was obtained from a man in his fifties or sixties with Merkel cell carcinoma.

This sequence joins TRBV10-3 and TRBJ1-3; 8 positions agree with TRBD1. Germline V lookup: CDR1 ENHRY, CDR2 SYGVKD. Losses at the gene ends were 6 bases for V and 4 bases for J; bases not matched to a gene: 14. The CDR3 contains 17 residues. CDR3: CAISPSGGAPQGNTIYF. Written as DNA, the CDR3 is TGTGCCATCAGCCCGTCAGGGGGCGCCCCGCAAGGAAACACCATATATTTT.

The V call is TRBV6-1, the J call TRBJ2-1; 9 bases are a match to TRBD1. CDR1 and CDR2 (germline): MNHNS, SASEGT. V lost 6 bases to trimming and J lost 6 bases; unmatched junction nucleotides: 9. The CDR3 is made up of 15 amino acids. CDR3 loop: CASRPGTGSGNEQFF. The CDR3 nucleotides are TGTGCCAGCAGACCAGGGACAGGGAGTGGCAATGAGCAGTTCTTC.

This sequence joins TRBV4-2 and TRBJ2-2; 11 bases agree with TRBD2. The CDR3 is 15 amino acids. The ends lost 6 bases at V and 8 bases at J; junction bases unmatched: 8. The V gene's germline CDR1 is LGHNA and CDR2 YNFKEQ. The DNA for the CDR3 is TGTGCCAGCAGTAGCGGGAGGGCCGGTTCTGGGGAGCTGTTTTTT. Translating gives CASSSGRAGSGELFF.

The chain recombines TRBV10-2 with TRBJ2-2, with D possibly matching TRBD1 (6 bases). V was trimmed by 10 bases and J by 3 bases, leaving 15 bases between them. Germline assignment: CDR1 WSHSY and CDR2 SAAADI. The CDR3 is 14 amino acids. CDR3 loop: CATNLRGDTGELFF. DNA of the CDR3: TGCGCCACAAACCTCAGGGGCGACACCGGGGAGCTGTTTTTT.

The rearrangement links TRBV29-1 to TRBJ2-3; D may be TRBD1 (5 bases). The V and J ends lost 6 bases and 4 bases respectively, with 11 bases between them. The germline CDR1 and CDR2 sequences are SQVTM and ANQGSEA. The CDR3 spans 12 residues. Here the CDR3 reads CSVGQAPDTQYF. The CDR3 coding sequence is TGCAGCGTGGGGCAGGCCCCAGATACGCAGTATTTT.

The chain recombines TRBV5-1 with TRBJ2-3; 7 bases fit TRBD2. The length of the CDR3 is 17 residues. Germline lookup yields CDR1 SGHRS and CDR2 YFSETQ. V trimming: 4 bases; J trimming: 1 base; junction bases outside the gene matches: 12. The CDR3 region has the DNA TGCGCCAGCAGCAAGATCGGGGGGAGGGTGGGCACAGATACGCAGTATTTT. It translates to CASSKIGGRVGTDTQYF.

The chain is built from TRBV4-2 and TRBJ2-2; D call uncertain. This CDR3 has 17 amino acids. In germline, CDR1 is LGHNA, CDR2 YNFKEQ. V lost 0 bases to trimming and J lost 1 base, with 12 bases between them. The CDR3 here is CASSQDGGRMNTGELFF. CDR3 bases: TGTGCCAGCAGCCAAGACGGTGGCAGGATGAACACCGGGGAGCTGTTTTTT.

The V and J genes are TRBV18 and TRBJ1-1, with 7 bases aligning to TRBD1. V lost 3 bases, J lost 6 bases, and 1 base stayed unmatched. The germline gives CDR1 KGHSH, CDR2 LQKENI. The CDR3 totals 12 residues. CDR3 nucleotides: TGTGCCAGCTCACCTGACAGGGCTGAAGCTTTCTTT. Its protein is CASSPDRAEAFF.

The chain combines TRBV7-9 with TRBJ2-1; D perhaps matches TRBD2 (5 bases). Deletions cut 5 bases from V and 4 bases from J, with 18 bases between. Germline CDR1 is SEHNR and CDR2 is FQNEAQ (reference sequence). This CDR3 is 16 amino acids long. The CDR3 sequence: CASSPYGSEKYNEQFF. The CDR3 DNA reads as TGTGCCAGCAGCCCCTATGGGAGTGAAAAGTACAATGAGCAGTTCTTC.

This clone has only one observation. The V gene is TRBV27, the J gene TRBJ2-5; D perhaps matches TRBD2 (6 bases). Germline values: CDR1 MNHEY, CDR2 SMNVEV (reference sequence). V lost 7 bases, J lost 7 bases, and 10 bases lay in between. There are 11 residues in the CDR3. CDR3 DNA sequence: TGTGCCAGCATCTGGGGAGGGACCCAGTACTTC. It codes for CASIWGGTQYF.

CDR3 residues: CASSNGGNSPLHF. The CDR3 bases are TGTGCCAGTAGTAACGGGGGTAATTCACCCCTCCACTTT. The genes are TRBV19 and TRBJ1-6; a weak D match, TRBD1 (5 bases). V was shortened by 4 bases and J by 6 bases, with 7 bases between the two germline ends. Germline values: CDR1 LNHDA, CDR2 SQIVND (reference sequence). There are 13 residues in the CDR3.

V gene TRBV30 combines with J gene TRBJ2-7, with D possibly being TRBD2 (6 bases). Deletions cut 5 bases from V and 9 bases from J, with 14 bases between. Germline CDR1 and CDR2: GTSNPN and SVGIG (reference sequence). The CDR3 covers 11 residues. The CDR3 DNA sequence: TGTGCCTGGGATCGATTGGGGGGGCAGTACTTC. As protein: CAWDRLGGQYF.

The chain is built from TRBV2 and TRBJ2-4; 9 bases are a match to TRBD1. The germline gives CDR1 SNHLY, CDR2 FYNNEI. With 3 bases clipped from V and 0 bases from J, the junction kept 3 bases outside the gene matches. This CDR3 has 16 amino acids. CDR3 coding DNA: TGTGCCAGCAGTGAGTGGACAGGGGAAGCCAAAAACATTCAGTACTTC. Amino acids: CASSEWTGEAKNIQYF.

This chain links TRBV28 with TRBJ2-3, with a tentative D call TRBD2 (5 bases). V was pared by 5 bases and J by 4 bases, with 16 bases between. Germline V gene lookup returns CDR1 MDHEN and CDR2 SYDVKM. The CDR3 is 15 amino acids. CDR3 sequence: CASSTTQLSADTQYF. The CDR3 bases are TGTGCCAGCAGTACCACTCAACTTAGCGCAGATACGCAGTATTTT.

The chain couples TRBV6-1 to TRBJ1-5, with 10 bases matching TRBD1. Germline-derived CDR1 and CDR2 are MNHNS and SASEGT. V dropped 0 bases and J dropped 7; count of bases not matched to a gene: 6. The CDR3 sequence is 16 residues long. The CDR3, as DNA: TGTGCCAGCAGTGAAGCGCGGGACAGGGGCAGACAGCCCCAGCATTTT. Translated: CASSEARDRGRQPQHF.

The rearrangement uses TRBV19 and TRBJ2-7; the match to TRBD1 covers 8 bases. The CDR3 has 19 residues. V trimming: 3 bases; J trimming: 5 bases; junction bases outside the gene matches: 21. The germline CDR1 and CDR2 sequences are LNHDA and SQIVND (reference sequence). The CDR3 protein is CASSISSGRGLVYGDEQYF. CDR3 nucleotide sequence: TGTGCCAGTAGTATTAGTTCCGGCAGGGGGCTTGTCTACGGTGACGAGCAGTACTTC.

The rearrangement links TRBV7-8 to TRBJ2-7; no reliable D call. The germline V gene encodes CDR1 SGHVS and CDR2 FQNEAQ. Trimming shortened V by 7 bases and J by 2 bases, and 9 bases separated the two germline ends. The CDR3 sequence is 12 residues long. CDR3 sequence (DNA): TGTGCCAGCACCACCTCGGCCTACGAGCAGTACTTC. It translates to CASTTSAYEQYF.

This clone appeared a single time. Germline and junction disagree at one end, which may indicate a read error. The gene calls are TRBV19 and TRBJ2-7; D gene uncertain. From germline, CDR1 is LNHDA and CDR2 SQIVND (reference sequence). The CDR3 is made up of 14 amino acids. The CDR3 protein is CASRIGGFSYEQYF. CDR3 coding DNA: TGTGCCAGTAGGATAGGCGGCTTCTCCTACGAGCAGTACTTC.

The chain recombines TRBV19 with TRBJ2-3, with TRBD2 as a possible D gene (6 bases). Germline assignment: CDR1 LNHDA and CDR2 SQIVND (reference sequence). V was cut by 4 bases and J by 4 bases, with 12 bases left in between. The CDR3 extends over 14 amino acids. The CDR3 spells CASSNGRIADTQYF. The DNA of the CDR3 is TGTGCCAGTAGTAACGGGAGAATAGCAGATACGCAGTATTTT.

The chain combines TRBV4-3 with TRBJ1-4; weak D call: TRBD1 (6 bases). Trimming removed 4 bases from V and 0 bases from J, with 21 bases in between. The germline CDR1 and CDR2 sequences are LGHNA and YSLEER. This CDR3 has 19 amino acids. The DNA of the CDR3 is TGCGCCAGCAGCCCGGACAGAGCTGTTTTTGGCGCAACTAATGAAAAACTGTTTTTT. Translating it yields CASSPDRAVFGATNEKLFF.

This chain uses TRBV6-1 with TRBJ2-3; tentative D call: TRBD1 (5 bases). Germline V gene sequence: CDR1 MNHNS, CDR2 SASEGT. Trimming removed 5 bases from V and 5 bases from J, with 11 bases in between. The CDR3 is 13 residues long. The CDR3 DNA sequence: TGTGCCAGCAGTTTCGCCAGGGAAGATACGCAGTATTTT. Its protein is CASSFAREDTQYF.

CDR3 sequence reads: CASSRQIQETQYF. The CDR3 DNA sequence: TGTGCCAGCAGCCGGCAGATTCAAGAGACCCAGTACTTC. V gene TRBV14 combines with J gene TRBJ2-5; D is undetermined. From germline, CDR1 is SGHDN and CDR2 FVKESK. The CDR3 covers 13 residues. Trimming removed 4 bases at V and 2 bases at J, with 8 bases between.

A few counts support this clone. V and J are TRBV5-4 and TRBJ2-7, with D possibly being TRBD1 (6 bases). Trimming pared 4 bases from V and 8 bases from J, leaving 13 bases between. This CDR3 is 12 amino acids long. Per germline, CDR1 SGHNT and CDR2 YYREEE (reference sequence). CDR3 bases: TGTGCCAGCAGCGTCTACACAGGGCAGCAGTACTTC. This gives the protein CASSVYTGQQYF.

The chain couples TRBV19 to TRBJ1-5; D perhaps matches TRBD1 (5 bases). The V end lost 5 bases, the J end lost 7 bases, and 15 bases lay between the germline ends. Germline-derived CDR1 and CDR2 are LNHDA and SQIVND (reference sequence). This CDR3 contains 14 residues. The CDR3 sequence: CASSWRGYRQPQHF. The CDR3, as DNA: TGTGCCAGTAGTTGGCGGGGCTACAGGCAGCCCCAGCATTTT.

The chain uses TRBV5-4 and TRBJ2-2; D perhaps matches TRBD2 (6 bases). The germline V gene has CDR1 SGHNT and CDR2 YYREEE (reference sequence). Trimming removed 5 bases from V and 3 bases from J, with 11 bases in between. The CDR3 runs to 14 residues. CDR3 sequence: CASRRGLDTGELFF. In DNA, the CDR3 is TGTGCCAGCAGACGGGGGTTAGACACCGGGGAGCTGTTTTTT.

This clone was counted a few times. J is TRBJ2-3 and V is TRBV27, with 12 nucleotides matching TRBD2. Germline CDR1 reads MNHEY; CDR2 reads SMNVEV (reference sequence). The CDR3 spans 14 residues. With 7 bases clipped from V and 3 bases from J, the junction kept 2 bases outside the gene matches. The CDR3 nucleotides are TGTGCCAGCAAAGGACTAGCGGGGACAGATACGCAGTATTTT. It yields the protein CASKGLAGTDTQYF.

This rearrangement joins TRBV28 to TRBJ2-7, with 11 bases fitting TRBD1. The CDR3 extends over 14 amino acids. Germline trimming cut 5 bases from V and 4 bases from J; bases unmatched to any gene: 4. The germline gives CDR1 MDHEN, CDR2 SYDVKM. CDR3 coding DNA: TGTGCCAGCAGTCGGACAGGGGGCGGATACGAGCAGTACTTC. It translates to CASSRTGGGYEQYF.